Listed here are 7 T cell receptor beta chains from one sample, sequenced in a study of T cells in Graves' hyperthyroidism and ophthalmopathy. Authors of the study amplified TCR beta CDR3 regions from RNA transcripts. The HTBI primer set drove a first-round RT-PCR of the TCR CDR3. TCRdb used MiXCR to reprocess the multiplex PCR reads, holding one entry per CDR3 protein. The sample yields some 380,000 distinct CDR3 sequences, 13% seen once. Material: blood. The receptors were sampled from a man between 25 and 39 years old with Graves' hyperthyroidism that later progressed to Graves' ophthalmopathy.

V and J are TRBV6-6 and TRBJ2-3; no reliable D call. Germline V lookup: CDR1 MNHNY, CDR2 SVGAGI (reference sequence). CDR3 size: 14 residues. The ends were cut back, 0 bases at V and 5 bases at J, with 9 bases in the middle. The CDR3: CASSYSLPGDTQYF. In DNA form, the CDR3 reads TGTGCCAGCAGTTACTCGTTACCCGGAGATACGCAGTATTTT.

This clonotype was seen at least ten times. The chain employs TRBV11-3 and TRBJ2-5; no clear D gene. CDR3 length: 13 residues. Germline V gene lookup returns CDR1 SGHNT and CDR2 YENEEA. V lost 5 bases to trimming and J lost 4 bases, with 11 bases between them. The CDR3 loop reads CASSPADPETQYF. The CDR3 DNA follows: TGTGCCAGCAGCCCCGCCGACCCAGAGACCCAGTACTTC.

This clonotype has ten or more counts. The rearrangement joins TRBV12-3 or TRBV12-4 to TRBJ2-5; 9 bases are a match to TRBD2. After removal of 2 bases from V and 0 bases from J, the junction contained 4 bases not matched to a gene. This CDR3 is built from 16 residues. CDR3 sequence reads: CASSLRSGGNQETQYF. CDR3 bases: TGTGCCAGCAGTTTAAGGAGCGGGGGGAACCAAGAGACCCAGTACTTC.

The chain couples TRBV4-1 to TRBJ2-7; D is uncertain. The V gene's germline CDR1 is MGHRA and CDR2 YSYEKL. The germline V and J ends were trimmed by 2 bases and 6 bases, with 8 bases remaining between them. The CDR3 covers 12 residues. In DNA, the CDR3 is TGCGCCAGCAGCCAAACCCTCGGCGAGCAGTACTTC. Protein: CASSQTLGEQYF.

This clonotype appeared a few times. The V call is TRBV10-2, the J call TRBJ2-7, with 11 nucleotides matching TRBD2. Germline V gives CDR1 WSHSY, CDR2 SAAADI. V lost 3 bases and J lost 8; bases outside the gene matches: 6. This CDR3 comprises 14 residues. The CDR3 protein is CASSEVLAGGQQYF. The CDR3 region has the DNA TGCGCCAGCAGTGAAGTCCTAGCGGGGGGCCAGCAGTACTTC.

This chain connects TRBV10-3 to TRBJ2-1, with a weak D call TRBD2 (5 bases). V lost 10 bases and J lost 3, with 19 bases in between. Germline CDR1 and CDR2: ENHRY and SYGVKD. The CDR3 is made up of 15 amino acids. Here the CDR3 reads CASGPRGKGYNEQFF. The CDR3 DNA reads TGTGCCAGCGGCCCCCGGGGTAAAGGCTACAATGAGCAGTTCTTC.

Many counts were recorded for this clonotype. The CDR3 DNA reads as TGTGCCAGCAGTATCGGGTCTAGCGGGGGGGCCGATGAGAAGTACTTC. The encoded protein is CASSIGSSGGADEKYF. This rearrangement joins TRBV28 to TRBJ2-7; the match to TRBD2 covers 12 bases. The length of the CDR3 is 16 residues. With 5 bases clipped from V and 11 bases from J, the junction kept 16 bases outside the gene matches. Germline CDR1 reads MDHEN; CDR2 reads SYDVKM.